Each of the 4 T cell receptor beta chains below was sequenced from the same sample in a study of T-cell memory formation after mild COVID-19. In TCRdb, the 5' RACE reads were re-called with MiXCR into one record per CDR3 protein. The table lists approximately 260,000 distinct CDR3 sequences, 18% of them singletons. The sample taken for sequencing was PBMCs or a T cell subset sorted from them (not recorded which). The origin of the receptors is a man aged 18 to 35 who had mild COVID-19 (a few samples of this study predate the infection). Cell type and time point are not known.

V usage is TRBV10-3 and J usage is TRBJ1-5, with D uncertain. Trimming took off 5 bases at V and 0 bases at J, with 11 bases between the two ends. The CDR3 extends over 15 amino acids. Germline values: CDR1 ENHRY, CDR2 SYGVKD. The CDR3, as DNA: TGTGCCATCAGTACTGACGGTAATAGCAATCAGCCCCAGCATTTT. Amino acid sequence: CAISTDGNSNQPQHF.

This clonotype came up a few times. This chain links TRBV6-5 with TRBJ2-5, with unresolved D. CDR3 length: 13 amino acids. Trimming cost V 7 bases and J 2 bases, with 11 bases left between them. Germline CDR1 MNHEY, CDR2 SVGAGI. The CDR3 bases are TGTGCCAGCATCAAGACTGGACAAGAGACCCAGTACTTC. Protein product: CASIKTGQETQYF.

The table lists this clonotype with a few counts. V gene TRBV29-1 combines with J gene TRBJ2-7; 8 positions match TRBD1. J gave up 2 bases and V 3 bases, and 6 bases lay outside the gene matches. Per germline, CDR1 SQVTM and CDR2 ANQGSEA. There are 14 residues in the CDR3. CDR3 sequence (DNA): TGCAGCGTTGATACAGGGGGAGAGACCTACGAGCAGTACTTC. This gives the protein CSVDTGGETYEQYF.

This clonotype showed up just a few times. The rearrangement links TRBV9 to TRBJ2-7, with 8 bases fitting TRBD1. The CDR3 totals 16 residues. J gave up 2 bases and V 4 bases, and 11 bases lay outside the gene matches. The germline gives CDR1 SGDLS, CDR2 YYNGEE. The CDR3 loop reads CASSPEPRGRTYEQYF. The CDR3 DNA sequence: TGTGCCAGCAGCCCAGAGCCCAGGGGGCGAACCTACGAGCAGTACTTC.